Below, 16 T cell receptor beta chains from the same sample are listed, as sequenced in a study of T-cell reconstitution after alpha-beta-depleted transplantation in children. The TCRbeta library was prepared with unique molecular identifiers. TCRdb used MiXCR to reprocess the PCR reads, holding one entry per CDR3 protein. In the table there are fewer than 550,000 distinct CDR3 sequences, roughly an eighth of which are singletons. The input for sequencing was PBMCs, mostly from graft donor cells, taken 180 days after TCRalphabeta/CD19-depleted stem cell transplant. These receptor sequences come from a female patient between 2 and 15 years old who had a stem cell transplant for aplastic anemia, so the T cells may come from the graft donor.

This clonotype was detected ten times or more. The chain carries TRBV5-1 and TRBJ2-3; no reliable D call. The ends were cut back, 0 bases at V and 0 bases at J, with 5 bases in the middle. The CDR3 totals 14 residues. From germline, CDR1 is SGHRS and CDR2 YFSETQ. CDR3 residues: CASSLERSTDTQYF. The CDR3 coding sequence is TGCGCCAGCAGCTTGGAGCGTAGCACAGATACGCAGTATTTT.

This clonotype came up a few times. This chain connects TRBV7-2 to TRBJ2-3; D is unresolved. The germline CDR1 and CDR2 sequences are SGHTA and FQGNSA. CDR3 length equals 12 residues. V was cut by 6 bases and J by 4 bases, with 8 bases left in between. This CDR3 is CASRLGPDTQYF. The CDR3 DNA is TGTGCCAGCAGACTTGGGCCAGATACGCAGTATTTT.

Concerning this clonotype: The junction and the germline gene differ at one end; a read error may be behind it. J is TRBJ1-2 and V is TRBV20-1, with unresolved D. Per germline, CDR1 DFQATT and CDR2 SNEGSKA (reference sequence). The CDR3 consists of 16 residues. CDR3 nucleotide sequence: TGCTGTGCTAGAGATTTCGCCGTATGGGATAACTATGGCTACACCTTC. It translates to CCARDFAVWDNYGYTF.

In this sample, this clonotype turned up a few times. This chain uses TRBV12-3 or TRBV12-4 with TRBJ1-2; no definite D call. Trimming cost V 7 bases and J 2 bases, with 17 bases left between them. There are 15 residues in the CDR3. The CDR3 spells CASIFPAVMNYGYTF. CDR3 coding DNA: TGTGCCAGCATTTTTCCGGCGGTTATGAACTATGGCTACACCTTC.

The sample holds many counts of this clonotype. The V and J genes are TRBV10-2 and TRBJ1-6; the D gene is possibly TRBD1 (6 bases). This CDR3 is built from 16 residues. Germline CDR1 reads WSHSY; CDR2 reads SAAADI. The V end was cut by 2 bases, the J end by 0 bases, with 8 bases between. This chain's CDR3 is CASSETGSSYNSPLHF. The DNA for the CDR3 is TGCGCCAGCAGTGAGACAGGGAGCTCCTATAATTCACCCCTCCACTTT.

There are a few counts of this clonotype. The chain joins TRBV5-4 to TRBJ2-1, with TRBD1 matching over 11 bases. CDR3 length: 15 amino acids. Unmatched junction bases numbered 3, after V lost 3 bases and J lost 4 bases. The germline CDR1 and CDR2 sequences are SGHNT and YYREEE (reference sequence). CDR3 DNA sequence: TGTGCCAGCAGCTGGGACAGGGGGAGGTACAATGAGCAGTTCTTC. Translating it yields CASSWDRGRYNEQFF.

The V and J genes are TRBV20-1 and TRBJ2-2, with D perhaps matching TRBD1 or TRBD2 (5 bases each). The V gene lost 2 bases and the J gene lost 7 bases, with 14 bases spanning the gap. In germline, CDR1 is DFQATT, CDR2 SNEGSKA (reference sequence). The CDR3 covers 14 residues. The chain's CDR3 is CSARKRDHLGELFF. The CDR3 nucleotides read TGCAGTGCTAGAAAAAGGGACCACCTCGGGGAGCTGTTTTTT.

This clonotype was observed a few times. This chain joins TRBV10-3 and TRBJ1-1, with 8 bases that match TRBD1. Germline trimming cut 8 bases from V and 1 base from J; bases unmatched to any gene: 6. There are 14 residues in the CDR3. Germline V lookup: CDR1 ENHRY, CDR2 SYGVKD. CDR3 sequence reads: CAIGTGLQNTEAFF. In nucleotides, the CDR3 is TGTGCCATCGGGACAGGTCTGCAGAACACTGAAGCTTTCTTT.

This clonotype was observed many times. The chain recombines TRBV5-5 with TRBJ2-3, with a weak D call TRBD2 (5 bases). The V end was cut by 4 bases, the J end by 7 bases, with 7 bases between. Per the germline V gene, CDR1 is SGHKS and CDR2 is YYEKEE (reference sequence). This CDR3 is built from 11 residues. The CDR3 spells CASSGSNTQYF. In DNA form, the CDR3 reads TGTGCCAGCAGCGGGAGCAATACGCAGTATTTT.

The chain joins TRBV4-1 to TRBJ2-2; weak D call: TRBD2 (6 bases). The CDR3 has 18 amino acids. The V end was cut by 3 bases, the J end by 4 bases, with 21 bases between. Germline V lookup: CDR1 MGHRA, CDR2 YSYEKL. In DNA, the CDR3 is TGCGCCAGCAGCCAGGCCCTGTGGGTGGCGGGGAGCACCGGGGAGCTGTTTTTT. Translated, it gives CASSQALWVAGSTGELFF.

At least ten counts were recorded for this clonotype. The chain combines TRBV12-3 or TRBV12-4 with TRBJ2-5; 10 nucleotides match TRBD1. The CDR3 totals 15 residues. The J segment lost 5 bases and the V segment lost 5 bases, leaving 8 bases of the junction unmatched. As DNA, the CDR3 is TGTGCCAGCAGTCGACCGGGACAGGGGTGGGAGACCCAGTACTTC. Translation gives CASSRPGQGWETQYF.

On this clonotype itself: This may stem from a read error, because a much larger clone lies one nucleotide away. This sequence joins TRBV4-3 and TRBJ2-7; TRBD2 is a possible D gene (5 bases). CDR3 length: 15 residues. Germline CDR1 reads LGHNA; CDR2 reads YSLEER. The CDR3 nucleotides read TGCGCCGGCAGCCAAGATCTTGGACTCTCCTACGAGCAGTACTTC. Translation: CAGSQDLGLSYEQYF.

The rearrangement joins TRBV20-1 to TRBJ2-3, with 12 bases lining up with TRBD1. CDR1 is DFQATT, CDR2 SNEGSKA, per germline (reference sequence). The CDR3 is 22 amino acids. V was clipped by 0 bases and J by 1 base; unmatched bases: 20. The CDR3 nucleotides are TGCAGTGCTAGAGATTATAGGAAGGGGGGACAGGGGGCGCGTAAGGGCACAGATACGCAGTATTTT. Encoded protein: CSARDYRKGGQGARKGTDTQYF.

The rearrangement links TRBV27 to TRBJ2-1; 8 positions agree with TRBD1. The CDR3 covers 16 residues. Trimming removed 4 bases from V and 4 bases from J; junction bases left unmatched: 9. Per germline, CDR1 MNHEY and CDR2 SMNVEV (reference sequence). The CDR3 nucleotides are TGTGCCAGCAGTTCCCCCGACAGGGGTCCATACAATGAGCAGTTCTTC. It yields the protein CASSSPDRGPYNEQFF.

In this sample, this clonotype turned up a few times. The CDR3 DNA reads TGTGCCAGCAGCTTAACGGGACAGGGATCCGGGGGTGAGCAGTTCTTC. Translating it yields CASSLTGQGSGGEQFF. The chain couples TRBV7-9 to TRBJ2-1, with 9 bases fitting TRBD1. CDR3 length: 16 amino acids. The junction had 11 bases not matched to a gene; V was cut back by 2 bases and J by 9 bases. Germline V CDR1 and CDR2: SEHNR, FQNEAQ (reference sequence).

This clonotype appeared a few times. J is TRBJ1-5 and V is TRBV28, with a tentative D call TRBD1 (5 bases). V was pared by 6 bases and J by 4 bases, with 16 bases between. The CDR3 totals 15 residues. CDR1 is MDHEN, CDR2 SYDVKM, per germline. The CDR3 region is CASSYAGGGNQPQHF. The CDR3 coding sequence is TGTGCCAGCAGCTATGCGGGGGGTGGAAATCAGCCCCAGCATTTT.